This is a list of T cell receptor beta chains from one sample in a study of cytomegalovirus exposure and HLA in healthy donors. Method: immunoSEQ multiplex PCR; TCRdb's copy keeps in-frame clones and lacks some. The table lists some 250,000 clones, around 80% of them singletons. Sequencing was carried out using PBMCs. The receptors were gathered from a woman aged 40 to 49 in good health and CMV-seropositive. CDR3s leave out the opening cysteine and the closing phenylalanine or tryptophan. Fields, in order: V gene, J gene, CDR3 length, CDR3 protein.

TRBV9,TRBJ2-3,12,ASSVEQGEYTQY
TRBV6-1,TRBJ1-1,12,ASTNTGFGTEAF
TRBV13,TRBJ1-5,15,ASSSGDRGYSNQPQH
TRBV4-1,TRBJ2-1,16,ASSQGASGRAPYNEQF
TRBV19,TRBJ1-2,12,ASSISRTNYGYT
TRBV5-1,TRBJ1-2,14,ASRPDRAGRNYGYT
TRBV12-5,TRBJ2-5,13,ASGFGHDGGETQY
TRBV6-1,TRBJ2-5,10,ASSGQQETQY
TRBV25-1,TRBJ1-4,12,ASSDWQANEKLF
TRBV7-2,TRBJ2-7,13,ASSRGLATTYEQY
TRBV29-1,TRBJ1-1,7,SVLPGTF
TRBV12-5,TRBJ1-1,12,ASGRDRLNTEAF
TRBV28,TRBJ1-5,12,ASSSAGRIQPQH
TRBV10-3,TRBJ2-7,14,AISETGPSGAGAWY
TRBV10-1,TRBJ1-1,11,ASSEGTALEAF
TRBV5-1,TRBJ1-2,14,ASSLGDRTSNYGYT
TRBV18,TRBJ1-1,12,ASSPQAMNTEAF
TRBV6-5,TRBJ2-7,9,ASRQGYEQY
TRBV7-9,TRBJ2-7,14,ASSSPRGQGSYEQY
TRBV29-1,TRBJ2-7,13,SALLTHYGTYEQY
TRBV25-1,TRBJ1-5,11,ARRGRGRQPQH
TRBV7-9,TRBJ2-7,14,ASSLVAGGPNYEQY
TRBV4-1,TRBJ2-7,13,ASSLGLAGHYEQY
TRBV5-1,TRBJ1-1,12,ASSVGLENTEAF
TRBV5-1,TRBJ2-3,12,ASSLGTGKDTQY
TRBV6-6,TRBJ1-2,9,ASSQGWGYT
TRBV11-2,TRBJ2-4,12,ASRGVLAKNIQY